The 5 T cell receptor beta chains below all came from one sample that was sequenced in a study of tumor-infiltrating lymphocytes in primary liver carcinoma. Starting from approximately 470 ng of total RNA, TCR beta cDNA was produced with a primer in the constant region. For TCR beta, libraries were produced by three nested multiplex PCR rounds using slightly modified ARM-PCR. With TRBV1-TRBV30 forward primers and a C-beta reverse primer, the first two PCR rounds were run for around 10 cycles each. One entry per CDR3 protein results from TCRdb running MiXCR on the multiplex PCR reads. The sample yields 310,000 or so distinct CDR3 sequences, approximately 58% seen once. Unsorted whole blood served as the source of blood RNA, and germline DNA was extracted as well. What was sequenced was peripheral blood. The receptors were sampled from a woman aged 25 to 39 with primary liver carcinoma and hepatitis B virus infection.

The rearrangement links TRBV28 to TRBJ1-5; D may be TRBD1 (5 bases). The CDR3 has 13 residues. CDR1 is MDHEN and CDR2 is SYDVKM in the germline V gene. The V and J ends lost 3 bases and 6 bases respectively, with 9 bases between them. In DNA form, the CDR3 reads TGTGCCAGCAGTTTTGGTAGGGGTCAGCCCCAGCATTTT. This encodes CASSFGRGQPQHF.

V and J are TRBV5-1 and TRBJ1-4; 9 positions match TRBD1. J was trimmed by 1 base and V by 4 bases; bases with no gene match: 5. Looked up from germline, CDR1 is SGHRS and CDR2 is YFSETQ. The CDR3 is 16 residues long. This CDR3 reads CASSKGQGGTNEKLFF. The CDR3 DNA is TGCGCCAGCAGCAAGGGACAGGGTGGAACTAATGAAAAACTGTTTTTT. Supplemented by reference TRBV5-1 and TRBJ1-4, the full variable domain reads KAGVTQTPRYLIKTRGQQVTLSCSPISGHRSVSWYQQTPGQGLQFLFEYFSETQRNKGNFPGRFSGRQFSNSRSEMNVSTLELGDSALYLCASSKGQGGTNEKLFFGSGTQLSVL.

This clonotype appeared a single time. A much larger clone lies one base from this, so it may be a read error. The genes are TRBV6-1 and TRBJ2-7, with D perhaps TRBD2 (5 bases). Trimming took 7 bases from V and 7 from J, leaving 26 bases between them. This CDR3 has 16 residues. The germline CDR1 and CDR2 sequences are MNHNS and SASEGT. CDR3 sequence reads: CASNKERRVNNNEQYF. The CDR3, as DNA: TGTGCCAGCAATAAGGAGCGGAGAGTAAACAACAATGAGCAGTACTTC.

V and J are TRBV28 and TRBJ2-4; tentatively, D is TRBD2 (5 bases). This CDR3 is built from 15 residues. Germline CDR1 reads MDHEN; CDR2 reads SYDVKM. The V end lost 6 bases, the J end lost 0 bases, and 12 bases lay between the germline ends. The CDR3 coding sequence is TGTGCCAGCAGCCCTAGACGGGAAGCCAAAAACATTCAGTACTTC. The encoded protein is CASSPRREAKNIQYF.

This clonotype was counted at least ten times. The rearrangement uses TRBV12-3 or TRBV12-4 and TRBJ1-4; D not certain. The CDR3 loop spans 12 amino acids. The germline V and J ends were trimmed by 5 bases and 12 bases, with 13 bases remaining between them. The DNA for the CDR3 is TGTGCCAGCAGTCGTGAAACCGGACAACTGTTTTTT. Amino acids: CASSRETGQLFF.